The 30 T cell receptor beta chains in this list originate from one sample, sequenced in a study of shared clonotypes between healthy human individuals. TCRdb keeps only in-frame clones here, not all; method: immunoSEQ multiplex PCR. Of nearly 2 million clones in the sample, about 94% are singletons; the top ten hold 1% to 1.5%. CD45RO-negative CD8 cells positively selected for CCR7 made up the naive population, which excluded terminally differentiated effector memory CD45RA+ cells. Sequences were obtained from naive CD8+ T cells sorted from blood. All receptors derive from a man between 18 and 29 years old in good health.

The chain recombines TRBV5-8 with TRBJ1-1; 9 positions match TRBD1. V dropped 4 bases and J dropped 5; count of bases not matched to a gene: 9. CDR3 size: 15 residues. Germline loops: CDR1 SGHTS, CDR2 YDEGEE. CDR3 amino acids: CASSPWGQGWTEAFF. CDR3 bases: TGTGCCAGCAGCCCCTGGGGACAGGGCTGGACTGAAGCTTTCTTT.

The rearrangement joins TRBV2 to TRBJ2-3; weak D call: TRBD2 (6 bases). V gave up 4 bases and J gave up 6 bases, with 14 bases separating them. Germline V gene data show CDR1 as SNHLY and CDR2 as FYNNEI. This CDR3 has 14 residues. CDR3 sequence (DNA): TGTGCCAGCAGTGGAGGGAGGACGTTGGATACGCAGTATTTT. Translation gives CASSGGRTLDTQYF.

This clone was seen a single time. This may stem from a read error, because a much larger clone lies one nucleotide away. The rearrangement uses TRBV2 and TRBJ2-2; D call uncertain. CDR1 and CDR2 (germline): SNHLY, FYNNEI. The V end was cut by 6 bases, the J end by 1 base, with 3 bases between. This CDR3 is built from 12 residues. The CDR3 sequence: CASRENTGELFF. The CDR3, as DNA: TGTGCCAGCAGGGAGAACACCGGGGAGCTGTTTTTT.

This clone appeared once. The chain uses TRBV5-4 and TRBJ2-7; D gene ambiguous. Trimming cost V 0 bases and J 5 bases, with 12 bases left between them. This CDR3 spans 14 amino acids. The germline CDR1 and CDR2 sequences are SGHNT and YYREEE (reference sequence). This CDR3 is CASSLADKVHEQYF. The CDR3 region has the DNA TGTGCCAGCAGCTTGGCCGATAAGGTTCACGAGCAGTACTTC.

V is TRBV4-1 and J is TRBJ1-1; D is undetermined. V was clipped by 2 bases and J by 1 base, with 14 bases between them. This CDR3 comprises 16 residues. CDR1 is MGHRA, CDR2 YSYEKL, per germline. CDR3: CASSQLGIHENTEAFF. Written as DNA, the CDR3 is TGCGCCAGCAGCCAACTTGGGATCCATGAGAACACTGAAGCTTTCTTT.

The chain links TRBV7-9 to TRBJ2-1; the match to TRBD2 covers 8 bases. The germline V gene encodes CDR1 SEHNR and CDR2 FQNEAQ (reference sequence). J was trimmed by 6 bases and V by 3 bases; bases with no gene match: 7. The CDR3 runs 15 residues. In DNA form, the CDR3 reads TGTGCCAGCAGCTTGGAAACCCGGGGGGGCAATGAGCAGTTCTTC. Protein sequence: CASSLETRGGNEQFF.

CDR3 DNA sequence: TGTGCCTGGAGTGGGGACAGCACAGAGCAGTACTTC. It specifies CAWSGDSTEQYF. The chain links TRBV30 to TRBJ2-7; 7 nucleotides agree with TRBD1. This CDR3 is built from 12 residues. Germline trimming cut 1 base from V and 7 bases from J; bases unmatched to any gene: 4. CDR1 and CDR2 from the germline V gene are GTSNPN and SVGIG (reference sequence).

This rearrangement joins TRBV7-9 to TRBJ1-1; D is undetermined. V lost 2 bases and J lost 1, with 8 bases in between. The CDR3 spans 14 residues. Germline CDR1 SEHNR, CDR2 FQNEAQ (reference sequence). The CDR3 here is CASSLWVGNTEAFF. DNA for the CDR3: TGTGCCAGCAGCTTATGGGTGGGGAACACTGAAGCTTTCTTT.

The chain has TRBV4-1 and TRBJ2-7, with 7 bases that match TRBD1. V was pared by 3 bases and J by 3 bases, with 5 bases of the junction left unmatched. The CDR3 has 14 amino acids. Looked up from germline, CDR1 is MGHRA and CDR2 is YSYEKL. CDR3 amino acids: CASSHDRDIYEQYF. The CDR3 DNA is TGCGCCAGCAGCCACGACAGGGACATCTACGAGCAGTACTTC.

The V and J genes are TRBV12-5 and TRBJ1-2; perhaps TRBD1 as D (6 bases). The CDR3 loop spans 15 amino acids. Germline CDR1 reads LGHNT; CDR2 reads FRNRAP. The germline V and J ends were trimmed by 5 bases and 2 bases, with 15 bases remaining between them. The CDR3 DNA reads TGTGCTAGTGGTAACCCTGGACAGTCCAACTATGGCTACACCTTC. Its translation is CASGNPGQSNYGYTF.

A word on this clone: Other DNA sequences in this specimen translate into the identical CDR3. The genes are TRBV5-1 and TRBJ1-1, with 10 bases lining up with TRBD1. Germline trimming cut 7 bases from V and 4 bases from J; bases unmatched to any gene: 1. Germline assignment: CDR1 SGHRS and CDR2 YFSETQ. The CDR3 has 12 amino acids. The chain's CDR3 is CASRQGATEAFF. The CDR3 DNA reads as TGCGCCAGCCGACAGGGGGCCACTGAAGCTTTCTTT.

This chain uses TRBV4-1 with TRBJ2-1; tentative D call: TRBD2 (6 bases). Germline CDR1 reads MGHRA; CDR2 reads YSYEKL. The V gene lost 4 bases and the J gene lost 13 bases, with 14 bases spanning the gap. The CDR3 is 12 residues long. The CDR3 coding sequence is TGCGCCAGCAGCCGGGGCGGGGACTCCCAGTTCTTC. Translated: CASSRGGDSQFF.

The CDR3 sequence is CASSRRGLGDEQFF. CDR3 DNA sequence: TGTGCCAGCAGCCGGCGGGGTCTTGGGGATGAGCAGTTCTTC. J is TRBJ2-1 and V is TRBV5-4; perhaps TRBD2 as D (6 bases). Germline CDR1 is SGHNT and CDR2 is YYREEE (reference sequence). CDR3 length equals 14 residues. V dropped 4 bases and J dropped 8 bases, with 16 bases sitting between them.

V gene TRBV30 combines with J gene TRBJ2-3; 7 bases match TRBD1. The germline V gene encodes CDR1 GTSNPN and CDR2 SVGIG (reference sequence). The CDR3 has 15 residues. The trim removed 1 base at V and 2 bases at J, leaving 6 bases unmatched. In DNA, the CDR3 is TGTGCCTGGAGTGAGGGGGCGGCGGACACAGATACGCAGTATTTT. Residues: CAWSEGAADTDTQYF.

The chain has TRBV29-1 and TRBJ2-3, with 11 bases that match TRBD2. The trim removed 5 bases at V and 6 bases at J, leaving 1 base unmatched. This CDR3 region has 12 residues. CDR1 is SQVTM, CDR2 ANQGSEA, per germline. CDR3 in amino acids: CSVLAGGDTQYF. DNA of the CDR3: TGCAGCGTTCTAGCGGGAGGCGATACGCAGTATTTT.

This chain joins TRBV9 and TRBJ1-2, with a possible D match to TRBD1 (5 bases). The CDR3 sequence is 14 residues long. The germline V and J ends were trimmed by 4 bases and 5 bases, with 15 bases remaining between them. Germline lookup yields CDR1 SGDLS and CDR2 YYNGEE. CDR3 region: CASSPHGTEYGYTF. The CDR3 DNA is TGTGCCAGCAGCCCTCACGGGACCGAATATGGCTACACCTTC. The full variable domain, its missing parts supplied by reference TRBV9 and TRBJ1-2, is DSGVTQTPKHLITATGQRVTLRCSPRSGDLSVYWYQQSLDQGLQFLIQYYNGEERAKGNILERFSAQQFPDLHSELNLSSLELGDSALYFCASSPHGTEYGYTFGSGTRLTVV.

The genes are TRBV9 and TRBJ2-1; D possibly matches TRBD1 or TRBD2 (6 bases each). CDR3 length: 21 residues. Germline V gene data show CDR1 as SGDLS and CDR2 as YYNGEE. The V end lost 4 bases, the J end lost 9 bases, and 38 bases lay between the germline ends. CDR3 sequence (DNA): TGTGCCAGCAGCCCAAGAGGCCTCCCAGAGAGGGGGAGAAATGGGGGAGGTGAGCAGTTCTTC. It encodes CASSPRGLPERGRNGGGEQFF.

The J gene is TRBJ1-1, the V gene TRBV4-1; D unresolved. The CDR3 runs 16 residues. Germline V gene lookup returns CDR1 MGHRA and CDR2 YSYEKL. Trimming removed 1 base from V and 2 bases from J, with 14 bases in between. As DNA, the CDR3 is TGCGCCAGCAGCCAAGTTCCTTTGGCCAGTAACACTGAAGCTTTCTTT. Translation: CASSQVPLASNTEAFF.

J is TRBJ2-5 and V is TRBV25-1; D ambiguous. Per the germline V gene, CDR1 is MGHDK and CDR2 is SYGVNS. V was trimmed by 4 bases and J by 5 bases, leaving 8 bases between them. CDR3 size: 12 residues. The CDR3 loop reads CASSGRPETQYF. The CDR3 DNA follows: TGTGCCAGCAGTGGCCGCCCGGAGACCCAGTACTTC.

The chain links TRBV7-9 to TRBJ2-2, with D perhaps TRBD2 (5 bases). The V gene's germline CDR1 is SEHNR and CDR2 FQNEAQ (reference sequence). The CDR3 loop spans 14 amino acids. V lost 1 base to trimming and J lost 5 bases, with 8 bases between them. CDR3 in DNA: TGTGCCAGCAGCTTAGGTGGCGGGACCGGGGAGCTGTTTTTT. Protein sequence: CASSLGGGTGELFF.

Comments on this clone: Within the sample, other DNA sequences also encode this same CDR3. Written as DNA, the CDR3 is TGTGCCAGCAGCTTGGGACGGTCCTACGAGCAGTACTTC. Amino acids: CASSLGRSYEQYF. The chain carries TRBV13 and TRBJ2-7; D might be TRBD1 or TRBD2, each matching 5 bases. This CDR3 is built from 13 residues. The germline V gene has CDR1 PRHDT and CDR2 FYEKMQ (reference sequence). V lost 3 bases to trimming and J lost 1 base, with 7 bases between them.

CDR3 in DNA: TGTGCCAGCAGTGAACTAGCGGGGGAAAACAATGAGCAGTTCTTC. This translates into CASSELAGENNEQFF. The V call is TRBV2, the J call TRBJ2-1; 10 nucleotides line up with TRBD2. Per the germline V gene, CDR1 is SNHLY and CDR2 is FYNNEI. This CDR3 spans 15 amino acids. V was pared by 2 bases and J by 5 bases, with 3 bases of the junction left unmatched.

This chain connects TRBV11-2 to TRBJ2-1; 7 bases fit TRBD1. V trimming: 0 bases; J trimming: 2 bases; junction bases outside the gene matches: 4. This CDR3 is 16 amino acids long. The germline CDR1 and CDR2 sequences are SGHAT and FQNNGV. CDR3 nucleotides: TGTGCCAGCAGCTTAGATGACAGGGCGGCCTACAATGAGCAGTTCTTC. Its translation is CASSLDDRAAYNEQFF.

Concerning this clone: Additional DNA sequences in this sample encode the identical CDR3. CDR3 sequence (DNA): TGTGCCAGCAGCGTAGGTGGCAGCAATCAGCCCCAGCATTTT. Amino acid sequence: CASSVGGSNQPQHF. V usage is TRBV9 and J usage is TRBJ1-5; D not resolved. Germline V gene data show CDR1 as SGDLS and CDR2 as YYNGEE. The CDR3 is made up of 14 amino acids. V lost 0 bases and J 1 base, leaving 5 bases between the germline ends.

In its sample, this clone was seen once. The chain couples TRBV7-3 to TRBJ2-1, with TRBD1 matching over 10 bases. CDR1 and CDR2 (germline): SGHTA, FQGTGA. V shed 5 bases and J 8 bases; nucleotides not matched to a gene: 9. The CDR3 extends over 15 amino acids. CDR3 nucleotide sequence: TGTGCCAGCAGCATGGGACAGGGGCCCCTTGATGAGCAGTTCTTC. This encodes CASSMGQGPLDEQFF.

DNA for the CDR3: TGTGCCAGCAGTGCGTGGGACAGCCCCAGGGACTATGGCTACACCTTC. It encodes CASSAWDSPRDYGYTF. The J gene is TRBJ1-2, the V gene TRBV6-1; 7 bases are shared with TRBD1. Losses at the gene ends were 4 bases for V and 3 bases for J; bases not matched to a gene: 11. The CDR3 contains 16 residues. Germline loops: CDR1 MNHNS, CDR2 SASEGT.

V usage is TRBV9 and J usage is TRBJ2-3; tentatively, D is TRBD2 (6 bases). Deletions cut 3 bases from V and 6 bases from J, with 17 bases between. CDR1 is SGDLS, CDR2 YYNGEE, per germline. This CDR3 region has 15 residues. In nucleotides, the CDR3 is TGTGCCAGCAGCGAGTCGGGGACTCGGGCGGATACGCAGTATTTT. This codes for CASSESGTRADTQYF.

This clone was seen just once. V and J are TRBV7-9 and TRBJ2-7, with TRBD2 matching over 12 bases. The CDR3 covers 16 residues. Germline CDR1 and CDR2: SEHNR and FQNEAQ (reference sequence). V dropped 5 bases and J dropped 3; count of bases not matched to a gene: 8. The CDR3, as DNA: TGTGCCAGCAGCACGCGGACTAGCGGGGACTTCTACGAGCAGTACTTC. This codes for CASSTRTSGDFYEQYF. Combining the CDR3 with reference TRBV7-9 and TRBJ2-7 gives the whole variable domain DTGVSQNPRHKITKRGQNVTFRCDPISEHNRLYWYRQTLGQGPEFLTYFQNEAQLEKSRLLSDRFSAERPKGSFSTLEIQRTEQGDSAMYLCASSTRTSGDFYEQYFGPGTRLTVT.

The genes are TRBV5-4 and TRBJ1-2, with D possibly TRBD1 on 6 matching bases. V was trimmed by 4 bases and J by 4 bases, leaving 8 bases between them. CDR3 length equals 12 residues. CDR1 and CDR2 (germline): SGHNT, YYREEE (reference sequence). CDR3: CASSGGAYGYTF. The CDR3 DNA sequence: TGTGCCAGCAGCGGGGGGGCCTATGGCTACACCTTC.

J is TRBJ1-6 and V is TRBV15; D is unclear. CDR3 length: 19 amino acids. Trimming stripped 0 bases from V and 0 bases from J, with 15 bases between. Germline CDR1 and CDR2: LNHNV and YYDKDF (reference sequence). CDR3 in amino acids: CATSRDRAGEGSYNSPLHF. The CDR3 nucleotides are TGTGCCACCAGCAGAGATCGCGCCGGGGAAGGCTCCTATAATTCACCCCTCCACTTT.